This T cell receptor (beta chain) was recorded in a study of blood T cells in healthy people across ages. Points from the study as a whole: No conclusive comparison of naive versus antigen-experienced cells was possible with unsorted PBMCs. In long-lived donors, naive CD4+ cell counts and diversity exceeded those of aged donors.

The extraction recovered at least 5 micrograms of total RNA per sample. The V gene's germline CDR1 is DFQATT and CDR2 SNEGSKA (reference sequence). The ends lost 5 bases at V and 5 bases at J; junction bases unmatched: 8. CDR3 length: 14 amino acids. The use of a sample-barcoded 5' primer and a J-beta primer mix characterized a second PCR of about 7 to 12 cycles. MiXCR was run by TCRdb on the 5' RACE reads, yielding one entry per CDR3 protein. The sample includes 1.5 million to 2 million distinct CDR3 sequences, 25% to 30% seen only once; the top ten take less than 9.5%. Points on this clonotype: The target antigen is unknown.

The sequenced sample was blood. J is TRBJ2-3 and V is TRBV20-1, with 9 bases fitting TRBD1. The TCR originated in a woman between 25 and 40 years old in good health. The CDR3 is CSASGTGLGDTQYF. CDR3 sequence (DNA): TGCAGTGCTTCCGGGACAGGGTTAGGAGATACGCAGTATTTT.